A selection of T cell receptor beta chains follows, all from one sample in a study of blood T cell repertoires in COVID-19. The assay was immunoSEQ multiplex PCR, and TCRdb's table has in-frame clones only and misses some. The sample contains 150,000 or so clones, around nine tenths of which appear only once. Sequencing input: peripheral blood. The source of these receptors is a woman in her 70s with COVID-19, enrolled during active disease. The CDR3 runs from the conserved cysteine through the conserved F or W. A D gene is named only where the DNA matches it firmly. Size values are once, few and many counts, or a class for expanded clones, and some rows have none.

j_call v_call clone_size d_call cdr3_nt cdr3_aa
TRBJ2-7 TRBV20-1 NA NA TGCAGTGCTACGGGGAGGTTCGAGCAGTACTTC CSATGRFEQYF
TRBJ1-6 TRBV30 NA NA TGTGCCTGGAGAGGAGGGGATAATTCACCCCTCCACTTT CAWRGGDNSPLHF
TRBJ2-7 TRBV28 NA TRBD1 TGTGCCAGCAGTCTCCGGGACAGGCCCCTTCTAGGGCAGTACTTC CASSLRDRPLLGQYF
TRBJ1-5 TRBV2 NA NA TGTGCCAGCAGTGGCGTCCCCCACCGGAATCAGCCCCAGCATTTT CASSGVPHRNQPQHF
TRBJ1-2 TRBV3-1/TRBV3-2 NA TRBD1 TGTGCCAGCAGCGGTAGGACAGGGTCTGCTAACTATGGCTACACCTTC CASSGRTGSANYGYTF
TRBJ2-1 TRBV4-1 NA TRBD2 TGCGCCAGCAGCCAAGATCGGGTAGCGGGGGCAAATGAGCAGTTCTTC CASSQDRVAGANEQFF
TRBJ1-1 TRBV6-6 NA NA TGTGCCAGCACCCCACCGGGAGTTACTGAAGCTTTCTTT CASTPPGVTEAFF
TRBJ1-1 TRBV30 NA NA TGTGCCTGGAGCCGGGCGACAGGAATAGCTTTCTTT CAWSRATGIAFF
TRBJ2-7 TRBV6-1 few NA TGTGCCAGCAGTGAATTACAGACTAGCTCCTACGAGCAGTACTTC CASSELQTSSYEQYF
TRBJ1-5 TRBV19 few NA TGTGCCAGCCACTTCGGGGGAGGGGGAGGCAATCAGCCCCAGCATTTT CASHFGGGGGNQPQHF
TRBJ2-3 TRBV19 NA TRBD1 TGTGCCACCCAGACAGGGTTAGGCACAGATACGCAGTATTTT CATQTGLGTDTQYF
TRBJ1-2 TRBV19 NA NA TGTGCCAGTAGTTCAACCGGGACTACATACTATGGCTACACCTTC CASSSTGTTYYGYTF
TRBJ1-3 TRBV6-5 NA NA TGTGCCAGCCGGCGGGGGGCTTCAGGAAACACCATATATTTT CASRRGASGNTIYF
TRBJ2-7 TRBV5-4 NA NA TGTGCCAGCAGCTTGGTAGGGGTGGCCTACGAGCAGTACTTC CASSLVGVAYEQYF
TRBJ2-7 TRBV9 many TRBD1 TGTGCCAGCAGCGGAACAGGGGGCGCGTCCGAGCAGTACTTC CASSGTGGASEQYF
TRBJ1-6 TRBV18 NA TRBD1 TGTGCCAGCTCACCCGACAGGGAAGCTTCACCCCTCCACTTT CASSPDREASPLHF
TRBJ2-7 TRBV3-1/TRBV3-2 once TRBD2 TGTGCCAGCAGCCAAGATTGGAGCGGGGGGGCCTACGAGCAGTACTTC CASSQDWSGGAYEQYF
TRBJ1-4 TRBV7-2 NA NA TGTGCCAGCAGCTCTAGGGGTCGGGGGGCTCCAATTAATGAAAAACTGTTTTTT CASSSRGRGAPINEKLFF
TRBJ1-5 TRBV29-1 NA NA TGCAGCGTTGCCCGCGGGGAGGGGCAGCCCCAGCATTTT CSVARGEGQPQHF
TRBJ2-7 TRBV28 NA NA TGTGCCAGCCGGGCAGGCGGGATCTACGAGCAGTACTTC CASRAGGIYEQYF
TRBJ2-5 TRBV9 once NA TGTGCCAGCAGCGTAGGGGTAGACTGGTTAGAGACCCAGTACTTC CASSVGVDWLETQYF
TRBJ1-1 TRBV3-1/TRBV3-2 NA NA TGTGCCAGCAGCCGCGGAATACAGGGAAACACTGAAGCTTTCTTT CASSRGIQGNTEAFF
TRBJ2-2 TRBV5-4 NA TRBD2 TGTGCCAGCAGCTTGGCAAGCGGGGGGAGAACCGGGGAGCTGTTTTTT CASSLASGGRTGELFF
TRBJ1-3 TRBV7-2 NA NA TGTGCCAGCAGCTTAGAAGTCCGAGCAGGGCGCAGGAGAAACACCATATATTTT CASSLEVRAGRRRNTIYF
TRBJ1-5 TRBV3-1/TRBV3-2 NA TRBD1 TGTGCCAGCAGCCAAGGCTTGGGACAGGGGAGCAATAGCAATCAGCCCCAGCATTTT CASSQGLGQGSNSNQPQHF
TRBJ1-4 TRBV18 NA NA TGTGCCAGCTCACCTAGGGGCGCGGATGAAAAACTGTTTTTT CASSPRGADEKLFF
TRBJ1-5 TRBV10-2 NA NA TGCGCCAGCAGTGGCGGGGGTGGTAATCAGCCCCAGCATTTT CASSGGGGNQPQHF
TRBJ2-1 TRBV14 few TRBD1 TGTGCCAGCAGCGCAGGACAGGGGTACAATGAGCAGTTCTTC CASSAGQGYNEQFF
TRBJ2-7 TRBV5-4 NA TRBD1 TGTGCCAGCAGCTTGGTTTCGGGACAGCGGACCTACGAGCAGTACTTC CASSLVSGQRTYEQYF
TRBJ2-3 TRBV6-6 NA TRBD2 TGTGCCAGCAGCCGAAGGGTAGCGGGGGGGCCGTCAGATACGCAGTATTTT CASSRRVAGGPSDTQYF
TRBJ2-4 TRBV2 NA NA TGTGCCAGCAGCCAAATGAGGTTAGAGACAGTGGTTAAAAACATTCAGTACTTC CASSQMRLETVVKNIQYF
TRBJ2-7 TRBV7-2 NA TRBD1 TGTGCCAGCAGCCCGGGGGGGACAGGGGTATACGAGCAGTACTTC CASSPGGTGVYEQYF
TRBJ1-6 TRBV15 NA NA TGTGCCACCAGCCCCCTCCGGGGGGGTCTAGGATCACCCCTCCACTTT CATSPLRGGLGSPLHF
TRBJ1-6 TRBV27 NA NA TGTGCCAGCAGTTCCCGGTTTTCACCCCTCCACTTT CASSSRFSPLHF
TRBJ1-1 TRBV10-3 NA NA TGTGCCATCGGCCCCTCCACTGAAGCTTTCTTT CAIGPSTEAFF
TRBJ2-2 TRBV12-5 NA TRBD1 TGTGCTAGTGGCCCCGGGACAGGATCCACCGGGGAGCTGTTTTTT CASGPGTGSTGELFF
TRBJ2-4 TRBV5-4 NA TRBD2 TGTGCCAGCAGCTCCCGCTCCTGGACTAGCGGGGGGGAGGCCAAAAACATTCAGTACTTC CASSSRSWTSGGEAKNIQYF
TRBJ1-5 TRBV28 NA TRBD1 TGTGCCAGCACCCAAACCGGGACAGGGTCCTATCAGCCCCAGCATTTT CASTQTGTGSYQPQHF
TRBJ2-7 TRBV18 NA NA TGTGCCAGCTCACCCGGAGCACCCCACGAGCAGTACTTC CASSPGAPHEQYF
TRBJ1-2 TRBV5-1 NA NA TGCGCCAGCAGCTTGACAGGTTTGCTCTATGGCTACACCTTC CASSLTGLLYGYTF
TRBJ1-2 TRBV18 NA TRBD1 TGTGCCAGCTCAAGGGGACAGGGAGCTAGCTACTATGGCTACACCTTC CASSRGQGASYYGYTF
TRBJ1-1 TRBV5-1 NA NA TGCGCCAGCAGCTTGATGCAAGGAGCTGAAGCTTTCTTT CASSLMQGAEAFF
TRBJ2-3 TRBV7-9 NA NA TGTGCCAGCAGCCGTTTTTGGCGGGGTGCGACAGATACGCAGTATTTT CASSRFWRGATDTQYF
TRBJ1-6 TRBV9 NA TRBD1 TGTGCCAGCAGCCGAACCGGGACAGGGTATAATTCACCCCTCCACTTT CASSRTGTGYNSPLHF
TRBJ2-5 TRBV24-1 once TRBD1 TGTGCCACCAGCCCCACGACAGGGGGTGGGGAGACCCAGTACTTC CATSPTTGGGETQYF
TRBJ2-5 TRBV2 NA TRBD1 TGTGCCAGCACCCAATATCAGGGGGCGAAGGAGACCCAGTACTTC CASTQYQGAKETQYF
TRBJ2-7 TRBV7-3 NA TRBD1 TGTGCCAGCAGCCCGGGACAGGGGATCTACGAGCAGTACTTC CASSPGQGIYEQYF
TRBJ2-3 TRBV5-6 few TRBD1 TGTGCCAGCAGCTCCGGGACAGGGGACACAGATACGCAGTATTTT CASSSGTGDTDTQYF
TRBJ2-7 TRBV5-1 NA NA TGCGCCAGCAGAGGCCCAGGGAGGAACGAGCAGTACTTC CASRGPGRNEQYF
TRBJ2-7 TRBV2 once NA TGTGCCAGCAGTGAATACAGGGCCCAAGAGCAGTACTTC CASSEYRAQEQYF
TRBJ1-5 TRBV5-5 NA TRBD1 TGTGCCAGCAGCCAACGACAGGGCGGCGATCAGCCCCAGCATTTT CASSQRQGGDQPQHF